The 2 T cell receptor beta chains given below trace back to one sample, sequenced in a study of PD-L1 blockade in urothelial cancer. The repertoire was sequenced with immunoSEQ multiplex PCR; TCRdb's copy has only in-frame clones and lacks some. The data show roughly 32,000 clones, 70% to 90% seen once. Specified time point: peripheral blood 6 weeks after treatment start. The sequences come from PBMCs, collected around atezolizumab (anti-PD-L1) treatment. The source of these receptors is a man aged 80 or over with urothelial cancer.

The chain uses TRBV5-5 and TRBJ2-5, with D perhaps matching TRBD1 (6 bases). The CDR3 is 14 amino acids. The germline gives CDR1 SGHKS, CDR2 YYEKEE (reference sequence). V dropped 2 bases and J dropped 2 bases, with 10 bases sitting between them. Here the CDR3 DNA reads TGTGCCAGCAGCTTAGGACAGTTGCAAGAGACCCAGTACTTC. Protein: CASSLGQLQETQYF.

The V call is TRBV5-1, the J call TRBJ2-1; a weak D match, TRBD2 (5 bases). The CDR3 extends over 15 amino acids. V was clipped by 7 bases and J by 0 bases, with 14 bases between them. Germline V gene lookup returns CDR1 SGHRS and CDR2 YFSETQ. CDR3 loop: CASGPWTGSYNEQFF. CDR3 nucleotide sequence: TGCGCCAGCGGACCCTGGACTGGCTCCTACAATGAGCAGTTCTTC.